The next 23 T cell receptor beta chains were all read from a single sample in a study of shared clonotypes between healthy human individuals. The table came from immunoSEQ multiplex PCR; TCRdb's copy has only in-frame clones and leaves some out. The sample records some 360,000 clones, about 73% being singletons. The specimen sequenced was memory CD4+ T cells sorted from blood. Stated subset: CD45RA-negative fraction. Receptors originate from a man aged 25 to 40 in good health.

This clone has just a few counts. The chain joins TRBV4-1 to TRBJ1-2; D not resolved. This CDR3 contains 15 residues. V gave up 2 bases and J gave up 1 base, with 11 bases separating them. Per germline, CDR1 MGHRA and CDR2 YSYEKL. The CDR3 protein is CASSQTEGGNYGYTF. The CDR3 DNA follows: TGCGCCAGCAGCCAAACTGAGGGCGGTAACTATGGCTACACCTTC.

The gene calls are TRBV29-1 and TRBJ2-1; D gene unclear. Germline V gene lookup returns CDR1 SQVTM and CDR2 ANQGSEA. Trimming cost V 8 bases and J 0 bases, with 14 bases left between them. The CDR3 has 14 amino acids. CDR3 sequence: CSSKKGISYNEQFF. Written as DNA, the CDR3 is TGCAGCTCTAAGAAGGGAATCTCCTACAATGAGCAGTTCTTC.

This clone was counted a few times. The chain combines TRBV14 with TRBJ2-1; possible D gene TRBD1, 6 bases. V was trimmed by 6 bases and J by 8 bases, leaving 14 bases between them. CDR3 length: 13 amino acids. Germline V gene data show CDR1 as SGHDN and CDR2 as FVKESK. CDR3 residues: CASRPTGIDEQFF. CDR3 DNA sequence: TGTGCCAGCAGACCGACAGGTATTGATGAGCAGTTCTTC.

This clone showed up just once. This sequence joins TRBV18 and TRBJ2-7; 9 bases map to TRBD1. Germline CDR1 reads KGHSH; CDR2 reads LQKENI. CDR3 length: 16 amino acids. The V and J ends lost 0 bases and 3 bases, in that order; junction bases with no gene match: 6. The CDR3 nucleotides read TGTGCCAGCTCACCACCGTCCGGGACAGGGAGCTACGAGCAGTACTTC. This encodes CASSPPSGTGSYEQYF.

This sequence joins TRBV5-1 and TRBJ2-1; possible D gene TRBD2, 6 bases. This CDR3 spans 20 amino acids. The V and J ends lost 4 bases and 0 bases respectively, with 26 bases between them. Germline CDR1 is SGHRS and CDR2 is YFSETQ. The CDR3 region is CASSLPSLAGRKSSYNEQFF. In DNA, the CDR3 is TGCGCCAGCAGCCTCCCGAGTTTGGCGGGACGAAAGAGCTCCTACAATGAGCAGTTCTTC.

CDR3 bases: TGTGCCAGCAGTCTCAGGTTAAGGAATCAGCCCCAGCATTTT. It translates to CASSLRLRNQPQHF. The rearrangement links TRBV27 to TRBJ1-5, with no clear D. V shed 5 bases and J shed 4 bases, with 12 bases lying between them. Germline V gene sequence: CDR1 MNHEY, CDR2 SMNVEV (reference sequence). The CDR3 runs 14 residues.

This chain joins TRBV11-2 and TRBJ2-4, with 8 bases fitting TRBD1. Germline loops: CDR1 SGHAT, CDR2 FQNNGV. Trimming removed 4 bases from V and 1 base from J; junction bases left unmatched: 9. This CDR3 region has 17 residues. CDR3 coding DNA: TGTGCCAGCAGCTCGAGTACAGGGGGACGGGCCAAAAACATTCAGTACTTC. Protein: CASSSSTGGRAKNIQYF.

This chain's CDR3 is CASSLGDPNQPQHF. The DNA for the CDR3 is TGTGCCAGCAGCTTGGGAGACCCGAATCAGCCCCAGCATTTT. This sequence joins TRBV5-6 and TRBJ1-5; D gene ambiguous. CDR3 length equals 14 residues. CDR1 and CDR2 (germline): SGHDT, YYEEEE. V was trimmed by 0 bases and J by 4 bases, leaving 8 bases between them.

The chain carries TRBV29-1 and TRBJ1-2; TRBD1 matches 11 bases. V dropped 7 bases and J dropped 6; count of bases not matched to a gene: 4. This CDR3 is built from 12 residues. The V gene's germline CDR1 is SQVTM and CDR2 ANQGSEA. DNA for the CDR3: TGCAGCGCCGGACAGGGGGCGAATGGCTACACCTTC. The encoded protein is CSAGQGANGYTF. Full variable domain (outside the CDR3, taken from reference TRBV29-1 and TRBJ1-2): SAVISQKPSRDICQRGTSLTIQCQVDSQVTMMFWYRQQPGQSLTLIATANQGSEATYESGFVIDKFPISRPNLTFSTLTVSNMSPEDSSIYLCSAGQGANGYTFGSGTRLTVV.

The CDR3 is CASSLTGTNTEAFF. The CDR3 DNA reads TGTGCCAGCAGCCTAACCGGGACGAACACTGAAGCTTTCTTT. The chain carries TRBV7-9 and TRBJ1-1; the D gene is possibly TRBD1 (5 bases). The CDR3 extends over 14 amino acids. V was shortened by 5 bases and J by 1 base, with 11 bases between the two germline ends. Germline CDR1 and CDR2: SEHNR and FQNEAQ (reference sequence). Variable domain in full (rest from reference TRBV7-9 and TRBJ1-1): DTGVSQNPRHKITKRGQNVTFRCDPISEHNRLYWYRQTLGQGPEFLTYFQNEAQLEKSRLLSDRFSAERPKGSFSTLEIQRTEQGDSAMYLCASSLTGTNTEAFFGQGTRLTVV.

The chain couples TRBV18 to TRBJ1-5, with 7 bases identical to TRBD1. The V and J ends lost 3 bases and 3 bases, in that order; junction bases with no gene match: 8. The CDR3 runs 16 residues. Germline V lookup: CDR1 KGHSH, CDR2 LQKENI. CDR3 DNA sequence: TGTGCCAGCTCACCTTTCCCGGGACAGACCAATCAGCCCCAGCATTTT. Translated, it gives CASSPFPGQTNQPQHF.

This clone has ten or more counts. The rearrangement uses TRBV28 and TRBJ1-2; TRBD1 might be the D (6 bases). Germline CDR1 is MDHEN and CDR2 is SYDVKM. CDR3 length: 16 residues. V lost 0 bases and J 8 bases, leaving 19 bases between the germline ends. CDR3 protein: CASSLWAGTRRVGYTF. CDR3 DNA sequence: TGTGCCAGCAGTTTATGGGCCGGGACACGGAGGGTCGGCTACACCTTC.

This chain's CDR3 is CASSLARGSTDTQYF. CDR3 bases: TGTGCCAGCAGCTTGGCCAGAGGTAGCACAGATACGCAGTATTTT. V gene TRBV5-6 combines with J gene TRBJ2-3, with D uncertain. This CDR3 has 15 amino acids. Per germline, CDR1 SGHDT and CDR2 YYEEEE. The V end was cut by 0 bases, the J end by 0 bases, with 8 bases between.

V is TRBV5-6 and J is TRBJ2-4; D gene uncertain. Per germline, CDR1 SGHDT and CDR2 YYEEEE. Between the trimmed V and J ends, which lost 1 base and 8 bases, there was a span of 10 bases. The CDR3 is 13 residues long. The CDR3 is CASSLYPEDIQYF. The CDR3 DNA follows: TGTGCCAGCAGCTTGTATCCGGAAGACATTCAGTACTTC.

The CDR3, as DNA: TGTGCCAGCAGTGAAGTGCTGCGAACTTCTAATGAAAAACTGTTTTTT. The encoded protein is CASSEVLRTSNEKLFF. This chain connects TRBV6-1 to TRBJ1-4, with D uncertain. The CDR3 sequence is 16 residues long. Per the germline V gene, CDR1 is MNHNS and CDR2 is SASEGT. Between the trimmed V and J ends, which lost 1 base and 3 bases, there was a span of 12 bases.

V and J are TRBV11-2 and TRBJ1-2; D remains ambiguous. V shed 0 bases and J shed 8 bases, with 16 bases lying between them. Germline V CDR1 and CDR2: SGHAT, FQNNGV. The CDR3 consists of 15 residues. This CDR3 reads CASSLDSGRTRGYTF. The CDR3 DNA sequence: TGTGCCAGCAGCTTAGACTCCGGGCGAACGAGGGGCTACACCTTC.

This clone was found a few times. The J gene is TRBJ2-2, the V gene TRBV14; the match to TRBD2 covers 13 bases. V was pared by 3 bases and J by 5 bases, with 3 bases of the junction left unmatched. Germline lookup yields CDR1 SGHDN and CDR2 FVKESK. The CDR3 is 16 residues long. In DNA form, the CDR3 reads TGTGCCAGCAGCCAGCGGACTAGCGGGAGAACCGGGGAGCTGTTTTTT. It codes for CASSQRTSGRTGELFF. The whole variable domain, filled in from reference TRBV14 and TRBJ2-2, reads EAGVTQFPSHSVIEKGQTVTLRCDPISGHDNLYWYRRVMGKEIKFLLHFVKESKQDESGMPNNRFLAERTGGTYSTLKVQPAELEDSGVYFCASSQRTSGRTGELFFGEGSRLTVL.

The genes are TRBV5-1 and TRBJ2-5, with 7 bases matching TRBD1. V was pared by 4 bases and J by 3 bases, with 9 bases of the junction left unmatched. Per germline, CDR1 SGHRS and CDR2 YFSETQ. This CDR3 contains 15 residues. CDR3 in DNA: TGCGCCAGCAGCCTGAGGGACAGCCAGAAAGAGACCCAGTACTTC. Its protein is CASSLRDSQKETQYF.

The sample holds one count of this clone. The rearrangement links TRBV27 to TRBJ2-1, with TRBD2 matching 15 bases. Germline V gene sequence: CDR1 MNHEY, CDR2 SMNVEV (reference sequence). Germline trimming cut 4 bases from V and 5 bases from J; bases unmatched to any gene: 6. The CDR3 is made up of 17 amino acids. CDR3 bases: TGTGCCAGCAGTTCACCGGGACTAGCGGGAGGAAACAATGAGCAGTTCTTC. The encoded protein is CASSSPGLAGGNNEQFF.

In regard to this clone: At the DNA level, this CDR3 is encoded by other sequences in the same sample as well. This chain links TRBV2 with TRBJ1-1; D unresolved. Germline V gene sequence: CDR1 SNHLY, CDR2 FYNNEI. This CDR3 is built from 11 residues. Trimming removed 7 bases from V and 0 bases from J, with 3 bases in between. The CDR3 DNA reads as TGTGCCAGCACCCTGAACACTGAAGCTTTCTTT. It is translated as CASTLNTEAFF.

The chain uses TRBV2 and TRBJ2-5; 8 bases line up with TRBD1. The germline V gene has CDR1 SNHLY and CDR2 FYNNEI. The CDR3 consists of 15 residues. After removal of 7 bases from V and 1 base from J, the junction contained 8 bases not matched to a gene. CDR3 sequence: CASTLTGGAQETQYF. The CDR3 DNA is TGTGCCAGCACCCTCACAGGGGGTGCCCAAGAGACCCAGTACTTC.

This chain links TRBV28 with TRBJ1-1; tentative D call: TRBD1 (6 bases). CDR1 and CDR2 (germline): MDHEN, SYDVKM. V lost 7 bases to trimming and J lost 1 base, with 13 bases between them. The CDR3 has 14 residues. In DNA, the CDR3 is TGTGCCAGCAACCGGGGGACACGGAACACTGAAGCTTTCTTT. Protein sequence: CASNRGTRNTEAFF.

This chain joins TRBV29-1 and TRBJ1-1; possible D gene TRBD1, 5 bases. Germline lookup yields CDR1 SQVTM and CDR2 ANQGSEA. Trimming left V 6 bases short and J 0 bases short, with 17 bases between. The CDR3 totals 15 residues. CDR3 nucleotide sequence: TGCAGCGTCCTCGGGACCGGCGATCTGAACACTGAAGCTTTCTTT. Its translation: CSVLGTGDLNTEAFF.